A single T cell receptor beta chain is shown here with its context. This clonotype has more than one count but fewer than ten. What antigen it recognizes has not been identified. No base qualities exist here, and no much larger clone lies one base off it. These data originate in a study of T cells in Graves' hyperthyroidism and ophthalmopathy (dated by TCRdb to the late 2010s). Regarding the research as a whole: Peripheral blood samples were taken at the time of initial diagnosis, prior to any treatment. To identify distinguishing TCR V-J signatures, a discovery cohort of about a hundred patients was used, comprising some 45 with Graves' ophthalmopathy and approximately 57 with stable Graves' hyperthyroidism. Prospective prediction of ophthalmopathy was tested in an independent validation cohort consisting of roughly 20 hyperthyroidism patients and approximately 16 patients who later progressed to ophthalmopathy. The approximately 97 discovery patients were randomly divided into training and test sets at a 7:3 ratio. In addition, the study compared T-cell repertoires in thyroid tissue and in blood from five or six Graves' hyperthyroidism patients. After sampling, hyperthyroidism patients received methimazole starting at 30 mg daily, and ophthalmopathy patients received high-dose intravenous methylprednisolone. The paper reports TCR Vbeta CDR3 sequencing of more than 120 peripheral blood samples: some 41 ophthalmopathy, under 80 hyperthyroidism and some 17 progressor patients. Findings and caveats that apply to the study as a whole: In cross-validation, a model built on a 13 V-J signature told ophthalmopathy apart from stable hyperthyroidism with approximately 90% sensitivity and roughly 81% specificity, and in testing the same model reached 80%/75%. In validation, the model predicted progression to ophthalmopathy a median of 6.5 months before onset, with over 60% sensitivity and nearly 75% specificity. Most expanded thyroid clonotypes (frequency above 0.001) were also detected in blood, suggesting blood repertoires may reflect thyroid immune responses. Sample size was not statistically predetermined, and blinding of investigators to group allocation was not performed.

In the ophthalmopathy patients, disease was moderately to severely active, with a Clinical Activity Score of 3 or more, a NOSPECS grade of 4 or more, and a duration of less than 3 months. Any patient with an uncontrolled infection, another autoimmune disease, pregnancy or lactation was excluded. Clinical symptoms, serum thyroxine and TRAb, thyroid ultrasound, and orbital computed tomography formed the basis for the diagnoses. Ficoll-Paque density gradient centrifugation was used to isolate PBMCs from about 9.4 ml of fresh peripheral blood. Total RNA was extracted using Trizol reagent, and RNA quality was assessed on an Agilent 2100 Bioanalyzer. The TCR beta CDR3 regions were amplified from RNA transcripts. The first round of RT-PCR for the TCR CDR3 was performed with the HTBI primer set and the Qiagen OneStep RT-PCR kit. A second multiplex PCR round built the libraries, followed by size selection and purification. Paired-end sequencing of the libraries was performed with 100 bp reads on an Illumina HiSeq2000. The paper's processing steps were these. Raw data were processed with SOAPnuke, discarding reads with adapters, uncalled bases, mean Phred below 15, or no exact constant-primer or identifier match. COPE v1.2.5 was used to merge the high-quality paired reads, and each unique nucleotide sequence was defined as a clonotype. MiTCR v1.1 was used to align clonotypes to the IMGT TRBV, TRBD and TRBJ reference segments. The analysis included only V-J combinations with a frequency above 0.0001, which together covered roughly 99% of the repertoires. The TCS score was defined as F50 (clonal expansion) divided by E x V (chaos), with BLOSUM62-based TCRdist calculated between CDR3 peptides within each V-J. Welch's t-statistics and random forest reduced some 510 V-J features to 10 to 15, which were used in a naive Bayes classifier (R e1071). TCRdb handled the public reads itself, with Q25 trimming in fastp and clone calling in MiXCR, and kept productive beta chains. CDR3 protein duplicates are merged, each entry listing the most common genes and DNA. TCRdb, rather than the study authors, made the V and J calls. The sample yields about 380,000 distinct CDR3 sequences; 18% were counted once. Together, the top ten hold less than 45% of the sample.

Counted from cysteine to phenylalanine, this CDR3 has 14 amino acids. The retained sequence is limited to the CDR3, 42 bases, with the frame set at the first base. V ends up 7 bases short and J 2 bases short, with an unmatched junction base count of 3. Taken from the germline V gene, the CDR1 and CDR2 loops are SGHRS and YFSETQ. The TCR comes from a man younger than 30 with Graves' ophthalmopathy. The V and J genes are TRBV5-1 and TRBJ2-6; 7 junctional bases match TRBD2. Sequenced sample: blood. The bases are TGCGCCAGCGCCAGCGGGGCTGGGGCCAACGTCCTGACTTTC. This yields the protein CASASGAGANVLTF.